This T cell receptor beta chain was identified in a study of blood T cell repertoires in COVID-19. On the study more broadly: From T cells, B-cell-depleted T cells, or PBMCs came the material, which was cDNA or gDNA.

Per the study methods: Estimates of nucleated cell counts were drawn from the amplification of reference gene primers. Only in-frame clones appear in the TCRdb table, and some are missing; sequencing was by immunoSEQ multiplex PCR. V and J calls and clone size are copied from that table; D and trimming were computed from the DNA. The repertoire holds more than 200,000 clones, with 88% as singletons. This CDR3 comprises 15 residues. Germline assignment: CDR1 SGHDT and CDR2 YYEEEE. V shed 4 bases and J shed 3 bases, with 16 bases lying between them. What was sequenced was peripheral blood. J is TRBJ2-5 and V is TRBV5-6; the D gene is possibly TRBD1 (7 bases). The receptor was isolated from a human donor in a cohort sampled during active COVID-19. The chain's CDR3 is CASSQQGGVKETQYF. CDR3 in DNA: TGTGCCAGCAGCCAGCAGGGGGGAGTGAAAGAGACCCAGTACTTC.